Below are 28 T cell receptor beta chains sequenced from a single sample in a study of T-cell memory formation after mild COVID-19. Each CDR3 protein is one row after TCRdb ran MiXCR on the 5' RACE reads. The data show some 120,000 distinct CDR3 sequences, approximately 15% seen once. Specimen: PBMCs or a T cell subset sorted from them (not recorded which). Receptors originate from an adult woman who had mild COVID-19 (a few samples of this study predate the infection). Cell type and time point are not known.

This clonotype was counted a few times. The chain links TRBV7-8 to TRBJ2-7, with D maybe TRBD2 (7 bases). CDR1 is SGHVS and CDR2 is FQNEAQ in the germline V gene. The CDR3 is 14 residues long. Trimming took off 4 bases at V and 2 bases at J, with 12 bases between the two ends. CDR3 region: CASSWEGGTYEQYF. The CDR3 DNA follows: TGTGCCAGCAGCTGGGAGGGGGGGACCTACGAGCAGTACTTC.

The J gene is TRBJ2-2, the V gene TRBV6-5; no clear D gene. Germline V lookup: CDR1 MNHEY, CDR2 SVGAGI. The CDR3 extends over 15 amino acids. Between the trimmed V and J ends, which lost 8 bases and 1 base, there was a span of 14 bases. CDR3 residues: CASARKHGNTGELFF. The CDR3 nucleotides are TGTGCCAGCGCCCGGAAACATGGGAACACCGGGGAGCTGTTTTTT.

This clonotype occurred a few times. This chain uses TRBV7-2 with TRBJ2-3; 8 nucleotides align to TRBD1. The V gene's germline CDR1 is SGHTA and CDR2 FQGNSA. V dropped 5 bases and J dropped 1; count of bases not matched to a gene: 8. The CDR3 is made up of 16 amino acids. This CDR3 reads CASSQRQGFGTDTQYF. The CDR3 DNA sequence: TGTGCCAGCAGCCAACGACAGGGGTTTGGCACAGATACGCAGTATTTT.

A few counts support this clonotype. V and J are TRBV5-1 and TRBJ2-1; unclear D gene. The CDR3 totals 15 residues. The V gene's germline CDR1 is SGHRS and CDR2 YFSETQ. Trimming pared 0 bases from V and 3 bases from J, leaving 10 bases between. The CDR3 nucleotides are TGCGCCAGCAGCTTGGGAGGCCTAGACTACAATGAGCAGTTCTTC. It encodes CASSLGGLDYNEQFF.

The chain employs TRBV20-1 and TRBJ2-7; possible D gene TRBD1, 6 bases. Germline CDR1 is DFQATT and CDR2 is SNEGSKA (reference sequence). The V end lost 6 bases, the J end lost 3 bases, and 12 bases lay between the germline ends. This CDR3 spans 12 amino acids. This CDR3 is CSALGGVYEQYF. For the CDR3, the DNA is TGCAGTGCCCTAGGGGGAGTCTACGAGCAGTACTTC.

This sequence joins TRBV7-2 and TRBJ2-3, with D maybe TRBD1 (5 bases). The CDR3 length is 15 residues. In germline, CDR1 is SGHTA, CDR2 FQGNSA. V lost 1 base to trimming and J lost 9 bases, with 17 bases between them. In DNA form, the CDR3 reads TGTGCCAGCAGCTTAGGTAGCAGGGTAGTCAGCACGCAGTATTTT. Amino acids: CASSLGSRVVSTQYF.

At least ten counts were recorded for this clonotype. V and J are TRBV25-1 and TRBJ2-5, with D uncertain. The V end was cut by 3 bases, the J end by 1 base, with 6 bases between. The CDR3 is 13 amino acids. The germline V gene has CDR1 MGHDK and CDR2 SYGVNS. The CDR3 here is CASSDRLQETQYF. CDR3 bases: TGTGCCAGCAGTGACAGGCTCCAAGAGACCCAGTACTTC.

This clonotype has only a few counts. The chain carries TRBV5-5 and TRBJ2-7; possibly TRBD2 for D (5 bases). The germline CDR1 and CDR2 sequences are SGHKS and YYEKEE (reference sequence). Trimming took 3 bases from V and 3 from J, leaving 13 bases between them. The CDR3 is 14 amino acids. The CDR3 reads CASSSPGYDYEQYF. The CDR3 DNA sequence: TGTGCCAGCAGCTCGCCGGGGTACGACTACGAGCAGTACTTC.

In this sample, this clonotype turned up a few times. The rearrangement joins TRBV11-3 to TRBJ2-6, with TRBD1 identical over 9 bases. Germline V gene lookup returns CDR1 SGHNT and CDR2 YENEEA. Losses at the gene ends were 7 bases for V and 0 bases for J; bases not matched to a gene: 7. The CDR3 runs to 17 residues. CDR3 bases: TGTGCCAGCACCATGGGACAGGGTCGCTCTGGGGCCAACGTCCTGACTTTC. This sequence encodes CASTMGQGRSGANVLTF.

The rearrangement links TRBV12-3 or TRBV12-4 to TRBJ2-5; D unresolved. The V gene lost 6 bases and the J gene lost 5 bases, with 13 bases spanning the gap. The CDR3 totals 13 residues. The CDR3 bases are TGTGCCAGCAGCAAGGACCCGTGGGAGACCCAGTACTTC. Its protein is CASSKDPWETQYF.

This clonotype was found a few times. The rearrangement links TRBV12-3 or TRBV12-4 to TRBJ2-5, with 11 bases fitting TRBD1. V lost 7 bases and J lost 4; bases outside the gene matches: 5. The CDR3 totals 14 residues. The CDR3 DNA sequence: TGTGCCAGCATGGGGACAGGGGGTTCAGAGACCCAGTACTTC. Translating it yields CASMGTGGSETQYF.

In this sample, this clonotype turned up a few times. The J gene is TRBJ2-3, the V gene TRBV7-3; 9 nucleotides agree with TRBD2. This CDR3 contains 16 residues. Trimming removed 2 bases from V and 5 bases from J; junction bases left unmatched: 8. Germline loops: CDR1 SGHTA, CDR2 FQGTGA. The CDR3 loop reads CASSLELAGGKDTQYF. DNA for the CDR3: TGTGCCAGCAGCTTAGAGTTGGCGGGAGGGAAAGATACGCAGTATTTT.

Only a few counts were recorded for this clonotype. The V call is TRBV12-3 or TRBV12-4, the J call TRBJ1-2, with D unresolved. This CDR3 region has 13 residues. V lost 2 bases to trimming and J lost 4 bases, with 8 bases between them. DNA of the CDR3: TGTGCCAGCAGTTTATATTCCTCCTATGGCTACACCTTC. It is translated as CASSLYSSYGYTF.

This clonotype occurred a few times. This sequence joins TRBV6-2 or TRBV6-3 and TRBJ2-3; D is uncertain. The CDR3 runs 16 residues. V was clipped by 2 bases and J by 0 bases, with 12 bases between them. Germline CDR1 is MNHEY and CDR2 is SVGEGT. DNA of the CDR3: TGTGCCAGCAGTTACGGTGCGCCACAAAGCACAGATACGCAGTATTTT. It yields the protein CASSYGAPQSTDTQYF.

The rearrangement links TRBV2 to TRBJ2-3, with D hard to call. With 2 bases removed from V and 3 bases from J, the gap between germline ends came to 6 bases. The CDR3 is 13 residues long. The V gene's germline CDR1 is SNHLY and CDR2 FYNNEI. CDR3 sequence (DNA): TGTGCCAGCAGTGAATGGGTTACAGATACGCAGTATTTT. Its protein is CASSEWVTDTQYF.

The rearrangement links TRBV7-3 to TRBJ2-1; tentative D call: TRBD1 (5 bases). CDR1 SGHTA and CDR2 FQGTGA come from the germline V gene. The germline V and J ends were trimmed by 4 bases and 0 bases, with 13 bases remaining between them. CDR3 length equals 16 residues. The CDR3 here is CASSSYTDSSYNEQFF. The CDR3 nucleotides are TGTGCCAGCAGCTCCTACACTGACAGCTCCTACAATGAGCAGTTCTTC.

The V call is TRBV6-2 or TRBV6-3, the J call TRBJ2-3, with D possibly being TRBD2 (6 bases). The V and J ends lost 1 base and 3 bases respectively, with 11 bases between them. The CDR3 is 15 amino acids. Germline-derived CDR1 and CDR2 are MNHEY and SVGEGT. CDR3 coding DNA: TGTGCCAGCAGTTACTATGTGGGAGGAACAGATACGCAGTATTTT. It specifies CASSYYVGGTDTQYF.

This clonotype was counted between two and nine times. CDR3 amino acids: CASSSGDRNTGELFF. The CDR3 bases are TGTGCCAGCAGCTCAGGGGATCGAAACACCGGGGAGCTGTTTTTT. The genes are TRBV7-9 and TRBJ2-2; possibly TRBD1 for D (6 bases). The germline CDR1 and CDR2 sequences are SEHNR and FQNEAQ (reference sequence). V lost 4 bases to trimming and J lost 2 bases, with 11 bases between them. This CDR3 has 15 amino acids.

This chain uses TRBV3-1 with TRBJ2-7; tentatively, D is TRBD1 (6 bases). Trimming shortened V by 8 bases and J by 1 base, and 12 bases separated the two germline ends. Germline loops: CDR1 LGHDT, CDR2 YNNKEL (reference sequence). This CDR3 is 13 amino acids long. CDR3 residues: CASGPRGSYEQYF. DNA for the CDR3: TGTGCCAGCGGCCCCAGGGGTTCCTACGAGCAGTACTTC.

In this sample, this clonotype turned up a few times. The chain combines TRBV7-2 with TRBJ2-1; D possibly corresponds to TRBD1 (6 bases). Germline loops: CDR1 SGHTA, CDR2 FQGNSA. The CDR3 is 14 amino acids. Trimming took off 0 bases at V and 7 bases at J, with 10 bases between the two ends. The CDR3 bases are TGTGCCAGCAGCTTAGCTACAGGGCCTAATGAGCAGTTCTTC. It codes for CASSLATGPNEQFF.

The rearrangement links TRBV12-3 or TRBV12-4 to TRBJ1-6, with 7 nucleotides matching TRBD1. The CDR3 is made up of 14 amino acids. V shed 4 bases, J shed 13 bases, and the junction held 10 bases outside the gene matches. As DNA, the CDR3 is TGTGCCAGCAGTTCCAGACAGGGCCGGGGGCCCCTCCACTTT. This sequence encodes CASSSRQGRGPLHF.

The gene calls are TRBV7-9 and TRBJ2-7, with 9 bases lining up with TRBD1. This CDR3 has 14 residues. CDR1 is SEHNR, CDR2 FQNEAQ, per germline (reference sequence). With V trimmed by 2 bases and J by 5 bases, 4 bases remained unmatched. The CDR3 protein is CASSLHRGQNEQYF. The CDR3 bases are TGTGCCAGCAGCTTACACAGGGGGCAAAACGAGCAGTACTTC.

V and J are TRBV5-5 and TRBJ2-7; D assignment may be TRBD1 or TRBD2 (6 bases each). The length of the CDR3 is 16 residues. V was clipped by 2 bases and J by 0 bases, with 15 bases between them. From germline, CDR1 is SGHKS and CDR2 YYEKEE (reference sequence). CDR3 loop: CASSLKGGTPSYEQYF. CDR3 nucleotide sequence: TGTGCCAGCAGCTTAAAGGGGGGCACTCCCTCCTACGAGCAGTACTTC.

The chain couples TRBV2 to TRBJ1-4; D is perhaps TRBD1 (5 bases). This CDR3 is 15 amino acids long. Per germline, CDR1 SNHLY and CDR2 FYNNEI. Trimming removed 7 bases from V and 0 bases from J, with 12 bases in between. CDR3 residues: CASKNGAATNEKLFF. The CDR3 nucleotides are TGTGCCAGCAAGAACGGGGCAGCAACTAATGAAAAACTGTTTTTT.

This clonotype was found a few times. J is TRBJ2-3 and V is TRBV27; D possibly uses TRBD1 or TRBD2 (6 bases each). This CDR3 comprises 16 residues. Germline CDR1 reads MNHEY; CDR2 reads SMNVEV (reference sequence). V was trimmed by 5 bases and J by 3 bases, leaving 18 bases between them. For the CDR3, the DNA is TGTGCCAGCAGTAGAACTAGCAGGGGTTCGACAGATACGCAGTATTTT. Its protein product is CASSRTSRGSTDTQYF.

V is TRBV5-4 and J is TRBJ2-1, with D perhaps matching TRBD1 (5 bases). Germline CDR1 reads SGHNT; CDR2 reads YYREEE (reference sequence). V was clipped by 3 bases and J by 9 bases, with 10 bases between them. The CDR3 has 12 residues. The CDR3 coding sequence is TGTGCCAGCAGCTGGGGCGGTTTTGAGCAGTTCTTC. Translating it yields CASSWGGFEQFF.

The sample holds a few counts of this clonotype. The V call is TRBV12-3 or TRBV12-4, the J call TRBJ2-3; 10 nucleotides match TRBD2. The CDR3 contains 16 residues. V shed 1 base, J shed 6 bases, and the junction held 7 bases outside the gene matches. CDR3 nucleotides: TGTGCCAGCAGTTTAGAGCTAGCGGGAGTAGCGGATACGCAGTATTTT. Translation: CASSLELAGVADTQYF.

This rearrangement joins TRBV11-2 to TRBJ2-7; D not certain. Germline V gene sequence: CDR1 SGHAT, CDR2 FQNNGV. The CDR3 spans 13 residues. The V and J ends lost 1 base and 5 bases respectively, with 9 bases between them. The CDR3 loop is CASSLVYPHEQYF. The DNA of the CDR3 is TGTGCCAGCAGCTTAGTTTATCCCCACGAGCAGTACTTC.